This T cell receptor (beta chain) was sequenced for a study of T cell repertoires in cytomegalovirus infection. About the study: Public TCR beta signatures marked donors with CMV infection and the matching HLA. Study-wide results and limits: CMV carriers having the relevant HLA were flagged by cumulative public TCR beta family frequency.

The CDR3 has 15 residues. CDR1 and CDR2 (germline): LNHDA, SQIVND (reference sequence). The junction had 4 bases not matched to a gene; V was cut back by 5 bases and J by 3 bases. TCRdb used MiXCR to reprocess the reads, holding one entry per CDR3 protein. The sample lists under 150,000 distinct CDR3 sequences; 20% to 30% were seen once. This clonotype turned up a few times. The antigen is not known. V and J are TRBV19 and TRBJ2-2; 9 bases match TRBD1. The sequenced sample consisted of PBMCs, sequenced either directly or after in vitro stimulation (not recorded which). The clonotype comes from a human donor in good health (CMV status not recorded). Some clones in this sample may be carry-over from other donors' samples. The CDR3 loop is CASSGGQGHTGELFF. DNA for the CDR3: TGTGCCAGTAGTGGGGGACAGGGCCACACCGGGGAGCTGTTTTTT.